This is a list of T cell receptor beta chains from one sample in a study of blood T cell repertoires in COVID-19. Produced via immunoSEQ multiplex PCR; TCRdb's table is partial and in-frame only. This repertoire shows about 43,000 clones, roughly 80% found once; its top ten account for about 22%. Source material: peripheral blood. The receptors here all came from a woman aged 55-75 years with acute or convalescent COVID-19. Both conserved end residues are part of each CDR3. A D gene is named only where the DNA matches it firmly. Clone size, where shown, is once, few, many, or a class for clones that have expanded.

j_call,v_call,clone_size,d_call,cdr3_nt,cdr3_aa
TRBJ2-7,TRBV11-3,NA,NA,TGTGCCAGCAGCTTATTGGGGAGCGAGCAGTACTTC,CASSLLGSEQYF
TRBJ1-6,TRBV19,NA,TRBD1,TGTGCCAGTAGACCCTCCGACAGGGGCTTCGGGAATTCACCCCTCCACTTT,CASRPSDRGFGNSPLHF
TRBJ1-2,TRBV18,few,NA,TGTGCCAGCTCAATGGGGCCCCAGTCGCGGGGCTATGGCTACACCTTC,CASSMGPQSRGYGYTF
TRBJ1-5,TRBV30,NA,NA,TGTGCCTGGGCGGCAGATAGCAATCAGCCCCAGCATTTT,CAWAADSNQPQHF
TRBJ2-3,TRBV2,NA,TRBD2,TGTGCCTCCCGGACTAGCGGCAACACAGATACGCAGTATTTT,CASRTSGNTDTQYF
TRBJ2-3,TRBV7-9,NA,NA,TGTGCCAGCAGCCCAAAGGGCAGGGGAACAGATACGCAGTATTTT,CASSPKGRGTDTQYF
TRBJ2-7,TRBV2,NA,NA,TGTGCCAGCAGTGAATTAAGGGGAGGCGAGCAGTACTTC,CASSELRGGEQYF
TRBJ1-1,TRBV30,NA,NA,TGTGCCTGGAGTCAGGGATCGGACACTGAAGCTTTCTTT,CAWSQGSDTEAFF
TRBJ1-2,TRBV29-1,once,NA,TGCAGCGTTGAAAGTGGGACTTCGGTGGGTGGCTACACCTTC,CSVESGTSVGGYTF
TRBJ2-7,TRBV27,NA,TRBD2,TGTGCCAGCAGTTCAAGCGGGGGGGCCCACGAGCAGTACTTC,CASSSSGGAHEQYF
TRBJ2-3,TRBV11-3,NA,NA,TGTGCCAGCAGCTTTCGCAGGGCAGATACGCAGTATTTT,CASSFRRADTQYF
TRBJ1-1,TRBV6-5,NA,TRBD1,TGTGCCAGCATCCAGAGGGGGCATAGGACTGAAGCTTTCTTT,CASIQRGHRTEAFF
TRBJ1-1,TRBV6-5,NA,TRBD1,TGTGCCAGCAGTTATCTAGGGACAGGGGTTGAGAGTGAAGCTTTCTTT,CASSYLGTGVESEAFF
TRBJ2-3,TRBV9,NA,TRBD2,TGTGCCAGCAGCATACCCCTAGCGGGGGGGGACACAGATACGCAGTATTTT,CASSIPLAGGDTDTQYF
TRBJ1-2,TRBV6-5,NA,NA,TGTGCCAGCAGTCAATACACCTATGGCTACACCTTC,CASSQYTYGYTF
TRBJ2-1,TRBV6-2/TRBV6-3,NA,TRBD2,TGTGCCAGCAGTCCAGGTGCGGGGGAGGTCAATGAGCAGTTCTTC,CASSPGAGEVNEQFF